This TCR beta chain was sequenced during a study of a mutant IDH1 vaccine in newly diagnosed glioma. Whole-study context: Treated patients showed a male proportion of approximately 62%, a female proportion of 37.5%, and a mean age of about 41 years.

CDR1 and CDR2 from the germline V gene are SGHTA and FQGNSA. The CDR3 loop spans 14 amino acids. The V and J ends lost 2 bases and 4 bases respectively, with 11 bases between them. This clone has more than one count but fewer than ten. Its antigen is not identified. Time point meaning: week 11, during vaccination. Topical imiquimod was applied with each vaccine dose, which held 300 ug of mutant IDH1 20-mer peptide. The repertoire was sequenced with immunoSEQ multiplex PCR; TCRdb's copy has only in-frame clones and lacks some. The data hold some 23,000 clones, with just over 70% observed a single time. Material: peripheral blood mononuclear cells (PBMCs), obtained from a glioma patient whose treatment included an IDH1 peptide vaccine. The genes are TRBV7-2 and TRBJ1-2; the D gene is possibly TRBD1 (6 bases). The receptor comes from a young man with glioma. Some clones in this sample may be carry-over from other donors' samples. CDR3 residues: CASSLTRGGYGYTF. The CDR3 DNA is TGTGCCAGCAGCTTAACCAGGGGCGGCTATGGCTACACCTTC.